This entry describes one T cell receptor beta chain. The junction had 9 bases not matched to a gene; V was cut back by 1 base and J by 1 base. The CDR3 is 20 amino acids. Germline V gene sequence: CDR1 SGHTA, CDR2 FQGTGA. This sample's TCRbeta library carried unique molecular identifier barcodes. TCRdb re-called the PCR reads through MiXCR, storing one row per CDR3 protein. The data hold more than 450,000 distinct CDR3 sequences, with 18% observed a single time. The entry originates in a study of T-cell reconstitution after alpha-beta-depleted transplantation in children. Sequenced here: PBMCs from the stem cell graft donor, sampled from the stem cell graft. This sequence originates from a human donor who donated a stem cell graft to a child with acute lymphoblastic leukemia. The J gene is TRBJ2-2, the V gene TRBV7-3, with 13 bases that match TRBD2. CDR3 nucleotide sequence: TGTGCCAGCAGCTTAAAAGTCGGACTAGCGGGAGATGTGAACACCGGGGAGCTGTTTTTT. Translating it yields CASSLKVGLAGDVNTGELFF.